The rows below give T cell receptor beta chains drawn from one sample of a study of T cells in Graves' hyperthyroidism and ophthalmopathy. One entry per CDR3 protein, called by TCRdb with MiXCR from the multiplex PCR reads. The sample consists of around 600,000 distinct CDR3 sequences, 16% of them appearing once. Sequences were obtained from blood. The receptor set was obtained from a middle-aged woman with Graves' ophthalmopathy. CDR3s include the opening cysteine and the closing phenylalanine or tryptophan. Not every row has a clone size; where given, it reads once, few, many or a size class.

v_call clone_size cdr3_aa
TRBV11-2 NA CASSLVLSSTDTQYF
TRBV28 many CATLVAGLGNTGELFF
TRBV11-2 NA CASSFGLAGVATQYF
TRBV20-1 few CSARGTGSQETQYF
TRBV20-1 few CSARDRGSNQPQHF
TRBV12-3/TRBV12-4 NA CASPPQRASGGDTQYF
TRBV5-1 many CASSTGLAGVYNEQFF
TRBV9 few CASSVATVRSDRVDEQFF
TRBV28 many CASSSSRDRFYEQYF
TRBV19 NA CASRDLAGNSYNEQFF
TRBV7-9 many CASSLGVPSPLHF
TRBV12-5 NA CASGFGASSYNEQFF
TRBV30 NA CAWSVGPNQPQHF
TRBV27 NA CASSYPAGEQFF
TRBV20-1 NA CSARGLRALTDTQYF
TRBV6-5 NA CASSYRQGTGELFF
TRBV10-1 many CASSGGTSGRGEQYF
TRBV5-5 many CASSSLRDRTYEQYF
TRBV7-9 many CASRADRLSYEQYF
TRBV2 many CASSDARTGLYSPLHF
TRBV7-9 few CASSLGGERSYEQYF
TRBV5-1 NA CASSLAAGNQETQYF
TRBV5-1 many CASSLGDGIYGYTF
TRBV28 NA CASSPINRYNEQFF
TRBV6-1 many CASSEGTGGADTQYF
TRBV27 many CASSSPGLNYNEQFF
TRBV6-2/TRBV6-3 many CASSYGSGDTGELFF
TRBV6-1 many CASSDRALKGYGYTF
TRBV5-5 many CASSLRGTSTDTQYF
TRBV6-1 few CASTLGHLLAEAFF
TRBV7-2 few CASSLGTGTGSEKLFF
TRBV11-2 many CASSSSGETQYF
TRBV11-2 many CASSSTSDEQFF
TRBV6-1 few CASAQAGAVYNEQFF
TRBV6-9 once CASSYPGPRDGELFF
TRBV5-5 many CASSSVPPGQGHTKSNQPQHF
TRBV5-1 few CASSLEPARDEQFF
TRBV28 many CASGRGSSGGASLSYNEQFF
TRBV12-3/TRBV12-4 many CASTPDPGVGQPQHF
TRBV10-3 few CAISEGVLSYEQYF
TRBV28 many CASSSPAGALTDTQYF
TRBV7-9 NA CASSLLAGNTIYF
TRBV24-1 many CATSDSDNQHEQFF
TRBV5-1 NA CASSQRGAGNSPLHF
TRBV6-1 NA CASRPPGLAGDSYEQYF
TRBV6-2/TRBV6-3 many CASSYIAGARGDTQYF
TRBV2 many CASSGNRAGANVLTF
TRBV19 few CKQHQETQYF
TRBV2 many CASKIQGLRNEQFF
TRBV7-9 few CASSPTQGSWDSPLHF
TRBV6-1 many CASSAGQGGNQPQHF
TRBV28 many CASSPGPGGAFF
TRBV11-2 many CASSLDNTEAFF
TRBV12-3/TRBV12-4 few CASSQDLGEKLFF
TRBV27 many CASSLSIGDYGYTF
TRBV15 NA CATSRDGTGTDTQYF
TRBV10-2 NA CASRREGLGGELFF
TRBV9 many CASSVQGDTGELFF
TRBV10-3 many CAISEQGADNQPQHF
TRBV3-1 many CASSQLLGETQYF